This T cell receptor (beta chain) was profiled in a study of CD8+ T cells in alopecia areata. The authors extracted RNA and reverse transcribed it into cDNA as the sequencing template. Sequenced by immunoSEQ multiplex PCR; TCRdb stores in-frame clones only, minus some. The top ten hold roughly 5.3% of the sample, which has a few hundred thousand clones, about 56% seen once. In regard to this clone: Its cognate antigen is unknown.

Findings and caveats of the study: The study also sequences resident alphabeta T cells of normal skin in scalp samples. Elevated clonality characterized lesional scalp relative to normal scalp, particularly in alopecia totalis/universalis.

The germline V gene has CDR1 SGDLS and CDR2 YYNGEE. The CDR3 has 12 residues. V shed 4 bases and J shed 5 bases, with 7 bases lying between them. Researchers picked out CD4+ and CD8+ T cells from PBMCs by sorting. The V and J genes are TRBV9 and TRBJ1-5; D uncertain. The sequenced sample was CD8+ T cells sorted from blood. The receptor's source is a human donor in good health. CDR3: CASSPGDQPQHF. The CDR3 DNA sequence: TGTGCCAGCAGCCCGGGTGATCAGCCCCAGCATTTT.